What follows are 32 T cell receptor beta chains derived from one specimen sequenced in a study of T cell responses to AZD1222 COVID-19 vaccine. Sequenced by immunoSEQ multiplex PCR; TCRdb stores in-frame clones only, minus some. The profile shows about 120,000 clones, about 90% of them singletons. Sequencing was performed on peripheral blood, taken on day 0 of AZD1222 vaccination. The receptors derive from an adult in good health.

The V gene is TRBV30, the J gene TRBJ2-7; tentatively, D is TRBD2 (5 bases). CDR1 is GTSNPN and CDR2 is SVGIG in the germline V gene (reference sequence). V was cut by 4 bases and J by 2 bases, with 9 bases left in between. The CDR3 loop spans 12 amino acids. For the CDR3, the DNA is TGTGCCTGGAATCGGGGTGCCTACGAGCAGTACTTC. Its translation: CAWNRGAYEQYF.

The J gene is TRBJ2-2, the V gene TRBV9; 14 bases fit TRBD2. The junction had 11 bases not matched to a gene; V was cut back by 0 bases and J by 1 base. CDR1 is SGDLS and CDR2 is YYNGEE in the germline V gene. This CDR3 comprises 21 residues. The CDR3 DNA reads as TGTGCCAGCAGCGTAGCTGTGCCAGGACTAGCGGGAGGCCTGAACACCGGGGAGCTGTTTTTT. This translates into CASSVAVPGLAGGLNTGELFF.

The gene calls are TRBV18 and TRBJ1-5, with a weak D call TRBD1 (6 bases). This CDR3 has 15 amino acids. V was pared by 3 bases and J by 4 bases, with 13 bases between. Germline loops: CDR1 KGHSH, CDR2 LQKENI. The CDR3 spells CASSPAGEENQPQHF. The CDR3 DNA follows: TGTGCCAGCTCACCTGCAGGGGAGGAGAATCAGCCCCAGCATTTT.

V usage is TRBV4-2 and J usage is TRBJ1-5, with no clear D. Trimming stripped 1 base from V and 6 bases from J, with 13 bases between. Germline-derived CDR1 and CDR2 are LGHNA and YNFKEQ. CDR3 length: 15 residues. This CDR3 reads CASSQVRGVGQPQHF. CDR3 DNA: TGTGCCAGCAGCCAAGTCCGCGGGGTAGGTCAGCCCCAGCATTTT.

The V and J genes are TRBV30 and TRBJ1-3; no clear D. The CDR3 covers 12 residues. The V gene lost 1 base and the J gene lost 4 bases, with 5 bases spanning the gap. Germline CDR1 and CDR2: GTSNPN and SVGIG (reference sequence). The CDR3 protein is CAWSAPGNTIYF. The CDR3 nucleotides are TGTGCCTGGAGTGCCCCAGGAAACACCATATATTTT.

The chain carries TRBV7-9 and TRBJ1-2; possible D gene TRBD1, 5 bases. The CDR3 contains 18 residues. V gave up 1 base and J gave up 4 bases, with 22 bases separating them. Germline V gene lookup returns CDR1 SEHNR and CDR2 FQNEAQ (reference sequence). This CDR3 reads CASSLGDPRTTSGYGYTF. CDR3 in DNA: TGTGCCAGCAGCTTAGGGGACCCCAGGACAACGAGTGGCTATGGCTACACCTTC.

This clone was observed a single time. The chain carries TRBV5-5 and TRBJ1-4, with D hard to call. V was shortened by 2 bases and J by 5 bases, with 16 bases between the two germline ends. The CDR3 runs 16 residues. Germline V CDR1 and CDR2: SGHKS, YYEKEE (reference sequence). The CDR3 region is CASSFLGRTRNEKLFF. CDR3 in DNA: TGTGCCAGCAGCTTCCTCGGACGGACGAGGAATGAAAAACTGTTTTTT.

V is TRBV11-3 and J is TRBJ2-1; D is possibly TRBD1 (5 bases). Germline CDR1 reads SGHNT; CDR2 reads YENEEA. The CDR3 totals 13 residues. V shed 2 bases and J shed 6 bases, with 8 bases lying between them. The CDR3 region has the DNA TGTGCCAGCAGCTTAAGGGGCGGCAATGAGCAGTTCTTC. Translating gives CASSLRGGNEQFF.

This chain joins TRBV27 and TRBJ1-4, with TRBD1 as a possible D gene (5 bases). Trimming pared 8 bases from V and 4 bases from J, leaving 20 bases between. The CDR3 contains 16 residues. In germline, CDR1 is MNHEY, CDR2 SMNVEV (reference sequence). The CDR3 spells CASRSRASSVNEKLFF. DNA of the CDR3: TGTGCCAGCCGGAGCAGGGCTAGTTCGGTTAATGAAAAACTGTTTTTT. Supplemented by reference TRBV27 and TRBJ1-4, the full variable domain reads EAQVTQNPRYLITVTGKKLTVTCSQNMNHEYMSWYRQDPGLGLRQIYYSMNVEVTDKGDVPEGYKVSRKEKRNFPLILESPSPNQTSLYFCASRSRASSVNEKLFFGSGTQLSVL.

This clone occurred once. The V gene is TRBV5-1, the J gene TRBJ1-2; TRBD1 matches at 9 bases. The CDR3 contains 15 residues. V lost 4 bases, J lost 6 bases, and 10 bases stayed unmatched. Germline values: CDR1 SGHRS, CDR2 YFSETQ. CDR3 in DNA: TGCGCCAGCAGCCTGGAGGGGACAGGGATTAATGGCTACACCTTC. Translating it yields CASSLEGTGINGYTF.

The DNA of the CDR3 is TGTGCCAGCAGCGTAGGCGCTCCAGCCACTGAAGCTTTCTTT. Its protein is CASSVGAPATEAFF. The chain employs TRBV9 and TRBJ1-1; D is uncertain. V lost 0 bases to trimming and J lost 4 bases, with 10 bases between them. CDR1 SGDLS and CDR2 YYNGEE come from the germline V gene. The CDR3 runs to 14 residues.

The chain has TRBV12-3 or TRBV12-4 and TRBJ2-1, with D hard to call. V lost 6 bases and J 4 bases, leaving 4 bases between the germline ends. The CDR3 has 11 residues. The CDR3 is CASRVYNEQFF. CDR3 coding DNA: TGTGCCAGCAGGGTTTACAATGAGCAGTTCTTC.

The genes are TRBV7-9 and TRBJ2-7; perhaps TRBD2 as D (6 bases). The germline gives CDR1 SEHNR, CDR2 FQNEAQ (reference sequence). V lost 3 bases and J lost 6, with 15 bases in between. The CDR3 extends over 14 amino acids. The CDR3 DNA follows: TGTGCCAGCAGCTTGAAAGTCCGGGACTTCGAGCAGTACTTC. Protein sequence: CASSLKVRDFEQYF.

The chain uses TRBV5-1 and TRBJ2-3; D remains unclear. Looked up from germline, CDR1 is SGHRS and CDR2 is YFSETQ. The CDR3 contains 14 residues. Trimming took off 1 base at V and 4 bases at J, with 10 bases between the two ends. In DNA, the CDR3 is TGCGCCAGCAGCTTGTTCCGGAACCCAGATACGCAGTATTTT. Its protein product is CASSLFRNPDTQYF.

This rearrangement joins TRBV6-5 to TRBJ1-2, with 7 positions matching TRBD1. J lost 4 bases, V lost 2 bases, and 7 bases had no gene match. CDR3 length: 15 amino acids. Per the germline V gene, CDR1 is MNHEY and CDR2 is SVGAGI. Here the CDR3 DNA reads TGTGCCAGCAGTTACGCCGAACAGGGGATCTATGGCTACACCTTC. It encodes CASSYAEQGIYGYTF.

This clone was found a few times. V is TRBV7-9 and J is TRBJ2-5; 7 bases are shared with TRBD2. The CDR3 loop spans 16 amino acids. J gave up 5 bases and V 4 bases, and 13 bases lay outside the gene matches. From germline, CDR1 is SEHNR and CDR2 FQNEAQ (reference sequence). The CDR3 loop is CASSSAGTTHGETQYF. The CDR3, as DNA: TGTGCCAGCAGCTCAGCGGGGACTACCCACGGGGAGACCCAGTACTTC.

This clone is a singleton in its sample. The CDR3 DNA sequence: TGTGCCAGCAGCCTTTTCATTCAGGGGTCTTCTCTTAATGAAAAACTGTTTTTT. Amino acid sequence: CASSLFIQGSSLNEKLFF. V gene TRBV7-6 combines with J gene TRBJ1-4, with D maybe TRBD1 (6 bases). V was shortened by 5 bases and J by 4 bases, with 23 bases between the two germline ends. CDR1 is SGHVS and CDR2 is FNYEAQ in the germline V gene. This CDR3 contains 18 residues. Full variable domain (outside the CDR3, taken from reference TRBV7-6 and TRBJ1-4): GAGVSQSPRYKVTKRGQDVALRCDPISGHVSLYWYRQALGQGPEFLTYFNYEAQQDKSGLPNDRFSAERPEGSISTLTIQRTEQRDSAMYRCASSLFIQGSSLNEKLFFGSGTQLSVL.

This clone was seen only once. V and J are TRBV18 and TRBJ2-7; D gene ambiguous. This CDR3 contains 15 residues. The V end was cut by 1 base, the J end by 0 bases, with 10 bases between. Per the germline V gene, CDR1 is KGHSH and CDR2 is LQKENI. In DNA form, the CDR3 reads TGTGCCAGCTCACCACAAGGTCAGGCCTCCTACGAGCAGTACTTC. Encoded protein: CASSPQGQASYEQYF. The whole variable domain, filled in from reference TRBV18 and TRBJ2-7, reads NAGVMQNPRHLVRRRGQEARLRCSPMKGHSHVYWYRQLPEEGLKFMVYLQKENIIDESGMPKERFSAEFPKEGPSILRIQQVVRGDSAAYFCASSPQGQASYEQYFGPGTRLTVT.

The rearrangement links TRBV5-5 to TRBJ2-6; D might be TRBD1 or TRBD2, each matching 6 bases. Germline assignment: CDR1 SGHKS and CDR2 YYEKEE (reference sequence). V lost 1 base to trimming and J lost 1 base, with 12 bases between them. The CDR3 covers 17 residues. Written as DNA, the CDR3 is TGTGCCAGCAGCTTGTGGGGGGCTTTGTCTGGGGCCAACGTCCTGACTTTC. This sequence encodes CASSLWGALSGANVLTF. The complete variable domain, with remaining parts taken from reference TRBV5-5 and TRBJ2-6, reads DAGVTQSPTHLIKTRGQQVTLRCSPISGHKSVSWYQQVLGQGPQFIFQYYEKEERGRGNFPDRFSARQFPNYSSELNVNALLLGDSALYLCASSLWGALSGANVLTFGAGSRLTVL.

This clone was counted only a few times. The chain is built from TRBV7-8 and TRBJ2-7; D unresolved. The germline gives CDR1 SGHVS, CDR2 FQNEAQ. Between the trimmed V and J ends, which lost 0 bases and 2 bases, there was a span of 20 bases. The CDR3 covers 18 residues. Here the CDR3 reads CASSLALRDQSPPYEQYF. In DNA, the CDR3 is TGTGCCAGCAGCTTAGCGCTAAGAGACCAGAGTCCACCCTACGAGCAGTACTTC.

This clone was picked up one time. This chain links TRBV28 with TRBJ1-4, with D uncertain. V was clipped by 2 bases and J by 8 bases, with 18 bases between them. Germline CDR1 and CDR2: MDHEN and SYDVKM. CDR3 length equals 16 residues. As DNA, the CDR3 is TGTGCCAGCAGTTTACATCGGGTGACCCGTCCGGAAAAACTGTTTTTT. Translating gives CASSLHRVTRPEKLFF.

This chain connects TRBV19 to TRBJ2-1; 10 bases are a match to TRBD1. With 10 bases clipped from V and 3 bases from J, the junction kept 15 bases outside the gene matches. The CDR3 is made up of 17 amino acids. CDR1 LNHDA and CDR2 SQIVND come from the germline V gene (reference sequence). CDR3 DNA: TGTGCCACCCTGAACACAAAGACAGGGGGCGTCTACAATGAGCAGTTCTTC. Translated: CATLNTKTGGVYNEQFF.

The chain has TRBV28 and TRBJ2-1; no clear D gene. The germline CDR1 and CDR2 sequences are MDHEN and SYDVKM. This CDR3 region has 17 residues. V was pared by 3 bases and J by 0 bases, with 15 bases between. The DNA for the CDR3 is TGTGCCAGCAGTTTCCCTCCCCCGGGCAGCTCCTACAATGAGCAGTTCTTC. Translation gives CASSFPPPGSSYNEQFF.

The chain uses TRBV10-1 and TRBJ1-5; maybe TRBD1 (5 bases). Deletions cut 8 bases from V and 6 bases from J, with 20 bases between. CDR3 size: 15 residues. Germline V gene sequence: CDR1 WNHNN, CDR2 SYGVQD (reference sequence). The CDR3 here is CASGGETPGSQPQHF. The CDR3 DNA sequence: TGCGCCAGCGGAGGGGAGACCCCGGGGAGTCAGCCCCAGCATTTT.

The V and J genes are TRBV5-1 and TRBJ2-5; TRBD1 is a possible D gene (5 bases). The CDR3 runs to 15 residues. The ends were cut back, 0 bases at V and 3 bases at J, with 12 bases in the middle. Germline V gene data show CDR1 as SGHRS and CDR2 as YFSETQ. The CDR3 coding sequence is TGCGCCAGCAGCTTGGGGGGCGCTGGGGAAGAGACCCAGTACTTC. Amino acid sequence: CASSLGGAGEETQYF.

The CDR3 DNA reads as TGTGCCTGGAGTCCCTTTTCCGGGAGCGGCACCGGGGAGCTGTTTTTT. Translation gives CAWSPFSGSGTGELFF. The V call is TRBV30, the J call TRBJ2-2; D is possibly TRBD2 (6 bases). Trimming left V 2 bases short and J 4 bases short, with 17 bases between. Germline V gene data show CDR1 as GTSNPN and CDR2 as SVGIG (reference sequence). There are 16 residues in the CDR3.

The CDR3 region has the DNA TGTGCCTGGAGTTTTCAGCAATCGGCCGAGCAGTACTTC. Encoded protein: CAWSFQQSAEQYF. V gene TRBV30 combines with J gene TRBJ2-7; no definite D call. The germline gives CDR1 GTSNPN, CDR2 SVGIG (reference sequence). The CDR3 loop spans 13 amino acids. The germline V and J ends were trimmed by 2 bases and 6 bases, with 14 bases remaining between them.

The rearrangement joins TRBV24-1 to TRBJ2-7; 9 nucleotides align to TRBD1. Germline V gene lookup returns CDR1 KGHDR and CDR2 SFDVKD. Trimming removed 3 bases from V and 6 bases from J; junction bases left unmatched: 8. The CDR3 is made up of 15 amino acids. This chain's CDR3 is CATSDPGQGGGEQYF. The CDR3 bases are TGTGCCACCAGTGATCCGGGACAGGGAGGAGGCGAGCAGTACTTC.

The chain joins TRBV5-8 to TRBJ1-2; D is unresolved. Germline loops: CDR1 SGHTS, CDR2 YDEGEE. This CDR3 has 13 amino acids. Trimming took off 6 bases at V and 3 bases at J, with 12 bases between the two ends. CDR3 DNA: TGTGCCAGCACTCCAGGTTCCCACTATGGCTACACCTTC. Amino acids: CASTPGSHYGYTF.

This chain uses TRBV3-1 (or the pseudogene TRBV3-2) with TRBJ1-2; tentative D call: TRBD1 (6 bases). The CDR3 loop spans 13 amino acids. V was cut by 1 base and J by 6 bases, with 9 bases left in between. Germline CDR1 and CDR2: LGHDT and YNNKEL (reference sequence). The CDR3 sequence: CASSQARQDGYTF. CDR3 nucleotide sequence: TGTGCCAGCAGCCAAGCCCGACAGGATGGCTACACCTTC.

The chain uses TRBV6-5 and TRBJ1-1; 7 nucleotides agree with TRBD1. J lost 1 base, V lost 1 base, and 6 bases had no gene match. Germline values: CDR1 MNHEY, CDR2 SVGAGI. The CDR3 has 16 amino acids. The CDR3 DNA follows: TGTGCCAGCAGTTACTGGTTCAGGGGGGGGAACACTGAAGCTTTCTTT. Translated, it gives CASSYWFRGGNTEAFF.

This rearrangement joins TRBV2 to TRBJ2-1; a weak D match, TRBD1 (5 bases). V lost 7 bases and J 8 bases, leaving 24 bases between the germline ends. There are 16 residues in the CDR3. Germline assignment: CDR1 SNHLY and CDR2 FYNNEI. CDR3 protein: CASNYLRQPTRDEQFF. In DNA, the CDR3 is TGTGCCAGCAACTATCTCCGACAGCCGACCCGAGATGAGCAGTTCTTC.